A single sample is the source of the 5 T cell receptor beta chains below, sequenced in a study of early T cells in non-severe SARS-CoV-2 infection. Each CDR3 protein is one row after TCRdb ran MiXCR on the 5' RACE reads. The sample yields tens of thousands of distinct CDR3 sequences, 9% to 15% seen once. Sequenced sample: whole blood. The source of these receptors is an adult who was a healthcare worker with PCR-confirmed SARS-CoV-2 infection or an uninfected control (not recorded which).

CDR3 nucleotide sequence: TGTGCCAGCAGCCAAGTACGACATATAGGACAGGGAAGAAGCAATCAGCCCCAGCATTTT. Amino acid sequence: CASSQVRHIGQGRSNQPQHF. V and J are TRBV4-2 and TRBJ1-5; 8 bases match TRBD1. Per germline, CDR1 LGHNA and CDR2 YNFKEQ. V gave up 1 base and J gave up 1 base; unmatched junction bases: 15. This CDR3 contains 20 residues.

V is TRBV12-3 or TRBV12-4 and J is TRBJ2-2; possible D gene TRBD2, 6 bases. The CDR3 totals 17 residues. V lost 6 bases to trimming and J lost 0 bases, with 17 bases between them. CDR3 coding DNA: TGTGCCAGCAGCCGTATAGCCCGACTAGCGAACACCGGGGAGCTGTTTTTT. Amino acids: CASSRIARLANTGELFF.

The sample holds many counts of this clonotype. The rearrangement links TRBV29-1 to TRBJ2-7; possibly TRBD1 or TRBD2 for D (5 bases each). CDR3 length: 13 amino acids. Deletions cut 5 bases from V and 3 bases from J, with 14 bases between. Germline CDR1 and CDR2: SQVTM and ANQGSEA. The CDR3 loop reads CSVRGVGVYEQYF. The CDR3 DNA follows: TGCAGCGTTCGAGGGGTCGGGGTCTACGAGCAGTACTTC.

Ten or more counts support this clonotype. The rearrangement links TRBV5-1 to TRBJ2-1; 7 bases are a match to TRBD1. The germline V gene has CDR1 SGHRS and CDR2 YFSETQ. The V and J ends lost 1 base and 6 bases, in that order; junction bases with no gene match: 7. The CDR3 is made up of 15 amino acids. CDR3 loop: CASSLSLTGVNEQFF. CDR3 DNA: TGCGCCAGCAGCTTGTCGCTAACAGGGGTCAATGAGCAGTTCTTC.

This clonotype was detected a few times. The chain employs TRBV11-2 and TRBJ1-1, with D unresolved. The CDR3 consists of 15 residues. Germline assignment: CDR1 SGHAT and CDR2 FQNNGV. Trimming cost V 0 bases and J 0 bases, with 8 bases left between them. DNA for the CDR3: TGTGCCAGCAGCTTAGAGGGGAACCTGAACACTGAAGCTTTCTTT. This gives the protein CASSLEGNLNTEAFF.